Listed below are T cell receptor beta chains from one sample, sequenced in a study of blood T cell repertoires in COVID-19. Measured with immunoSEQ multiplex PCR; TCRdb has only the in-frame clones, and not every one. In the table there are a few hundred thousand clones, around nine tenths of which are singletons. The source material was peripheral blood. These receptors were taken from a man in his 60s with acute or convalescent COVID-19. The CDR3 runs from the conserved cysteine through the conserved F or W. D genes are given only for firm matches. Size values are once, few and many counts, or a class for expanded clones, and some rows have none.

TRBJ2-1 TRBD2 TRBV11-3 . CASSLGLAGGYNEQFF TGTGCCAGCAGCCTCGGACTAGCGGGGGGGTACAATGAGCAGTTCTTC
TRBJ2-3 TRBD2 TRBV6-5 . CASSYSSGGVENTQYF TGTGCCAGCAGTTACTCGTCCGGGGGGGTCGAAAATACGCAGTATTTT
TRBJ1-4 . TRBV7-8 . CASSRTDPSQLFF TGTGCCAGCAGCCGTACAGACCCGTCCCAACTGTTTTTT
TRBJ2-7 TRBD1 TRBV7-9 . CASSSEGTGSYEQYF TGTGCCAGCAGCTCCGAAGGGACAGGGTCCTACGAGCAGTACTTC
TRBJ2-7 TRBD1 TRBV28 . CASSLSVGTGGGEQYF TGTGCCAGCAGTTTATCTGTCGGGACAGGGGGCGGCGAGCAGTACTTC
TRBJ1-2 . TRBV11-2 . CASSAAGLDNYGYTF TGTGCCAGCAGCGCTGCCGGTTTAGATAACTATGGCTACACCTTC
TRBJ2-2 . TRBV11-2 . CASSLSRGNTGELFF TGTGCCAGCAGCTTATCCAGGGGGAACACCGGGGAGCTGTTTTTT
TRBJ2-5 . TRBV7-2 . CASSFEVFQETQYF TGTGCCAGCAGCTTCGAGGTGTTCCAAGAGACCCAGTACTTC
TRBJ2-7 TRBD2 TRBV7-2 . CASSLGLAGSSYEQYF TGTGCCAGCAGCTTAGGACTAGCGGGGTCCTCCTACGAGCAGTACTTC
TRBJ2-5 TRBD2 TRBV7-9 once CASSLDRTSGQETQYF TGTGCCAGCAGCTTAGATCGGACTAGCGGCCAAGAGACCCAGTACTTC
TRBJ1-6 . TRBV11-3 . CASSQSRASPLHF TGTGCCAGCAGTCAAAGCAGGGCTTCACCCCTCCACTTT
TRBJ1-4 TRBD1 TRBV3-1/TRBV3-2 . CASTSAGQGASNEKLFF TGTGCCAGCACCAGCGCGGGACAGGGGGCGTCTAATGAAAAACTGTTTTTT
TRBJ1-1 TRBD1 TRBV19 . CASTPDRPNTEAFF TGTGCCAGTACTCCGGACAGGCCGAACACTGAAGCTTTCTTT
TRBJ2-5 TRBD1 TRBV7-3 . CASSTRQGRETQYF TGTGCCAGCAGCACCCGACAGGGGAGAGAGACCCAGTACTTC
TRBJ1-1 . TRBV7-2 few CASRSGGPAEAFF TGTGCCAGCAGGTCCGGGGGACCAGCTGAAGCTTTCTTT
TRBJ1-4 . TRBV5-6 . CASSHGAYNEKLFF TGTGCCAGCAGCCACGGAGCCTATAATGAAAAACTGTTTTTT
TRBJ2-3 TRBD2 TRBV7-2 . CASSRRTSGGTSSTDTQYF TGTGCCAGCAGCCGCAGGACTAGCGGGGGAACTTCTAGCACAGATACGCAGTATTTT
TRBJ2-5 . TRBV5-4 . CASSLPGETQYF TGTGCCAGCAGCTTGCCGGGAGAGACCCAGTACTTC
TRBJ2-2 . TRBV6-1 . CASSEAPSRTGELFF TGTGCCAGCAGTGAAGCACCTAGTCGCACCGGGGAGCTGTTTTTT
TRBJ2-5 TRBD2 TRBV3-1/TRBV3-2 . CASSQEGLARVGTQYF TGTGCCAGCAGCCAAGAGGGACTAGCGCGGGTGGGGACCCAGTACTTC
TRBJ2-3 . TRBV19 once CASSISPDWYRTDTQYF TGTGCCAGTAGTATTAGCCCGGACTGGTATAGGACAGATACGCAGTATTTT
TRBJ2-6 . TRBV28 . CASSFSSGANVLTF TGTGCCAGCAGTTTTAGCTCTGGGGCCAACGTCCTGACTTTC
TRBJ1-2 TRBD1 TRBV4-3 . CASSQDRVVIRGYTF TGCGCCAGCAGCCAGGACAGGGTGGTCATTCGTGGCTACACCTTC
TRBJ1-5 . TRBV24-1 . CATSDLFRSGRGNQPQHF TGTGCCACCAGTGATTTGTTTCGGTCGGGCAGGGGAAATCAGCCCCAGCATTTT
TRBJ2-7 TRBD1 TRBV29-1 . CSVEAFGTGGSYEQYF TGCAGCGTTGAAGCCTTTGGGACAGGGGGCTCCTACGAGCAGTACTTC
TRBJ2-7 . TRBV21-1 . CASSKWRDRSYEQYF TGTGCCAGCAGCAAATGGCGGGACAGATCCTACGAGCAGTACTTC
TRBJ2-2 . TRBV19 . CASSILGAVTGELFF TGTGCCAGTAGTATATTGGGGGCGGTCACCGGGGAGCTGTTTTTT
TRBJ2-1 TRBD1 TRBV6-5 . CASSSTGDHEQFF TGTGCCAGCAGTTCGACAGGGGATCATGAGCAGTTCTTC
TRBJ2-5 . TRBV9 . CASSVAGKETQYF TGTGCCAGCAGCGTAGCAGGAAAAGAGACCCAGTACTTC
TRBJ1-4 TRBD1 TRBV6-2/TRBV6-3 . CASSRGQGIEKLFF TGTGCCAGCAGCCGAGGACAGGGTATTGAAAAACTGTTTTTT